These T cell receptor beta chains were read from a single sample in a study of cytomegalovirus exposure and HLA in healthy donors. Using immunoSEQ multiplex PCR, the repertoire was profiled, and TCRdb retains in-frame clones only, with some absent. The sample lists under 200,000 clones, approximately 79% occurring once. The sample was PBMCs. The source of these receptors is a male donor in good health and CMV-seronegative. The CDR3 runs from the conserved cysteine through the conserved F or W. D genes are given only for firm matches. The size field is filled for only some rows; it gives once, few, many or a size class.

D gene	J gene	clone size	V gene	CDR3 protein	CDR3 DNA
TRBD1	TRBJ1-1	-	TRBV30	CAWSPSQGAKTEAFF	TGTGCCTGGAGTCCCTCCCAGGGGGCGAAAACTGAAGCTTTCTTT
-	TRBJ2-5	-	TRBV6-5	CASRFRGPQETQYF	TGTGCCAGCAGATTCAGGGGACCGCAAGAGACCCAGTACTTC
-	TRBJ2-7	-	TRBV7-9	CASSLLRGHSLPNYEQYF	TGTGCCAGCAGCTTGCTTCGAGGACACAGCCTCCCAAACTACGAGCAGTACTTC
TRBD1	TRBJ1-4	-	TRBV5-1	CASSRTGPANEKLFF	TGCGCCAGCTCGCGGACAGGTCCAGCTAATGAAAAACTGTTTTTT
TRBD1	TRBJ1-1	once	TRBV2	CAGTRDSYTEAFF	TGTGCCGGAACCCGGGACAGTTACACTGAAGCTTTCTTT
TRBD1	TRBJ1-5	-	TRBV18	CASSPRRGTGGDAQPQHF	TGTGCCAGCTCACCAAGGCGAGGGACAGGGGGCGACGCTCAGCCCCAGCATTTT
TRBD1	TRBJ2-7	-	TRBV29-1	CSVDRTGGEGEQYF	TGCAGCGTCGACCGGACAGGGGGAGAAGGTGAGCAGTACTTC
TRBD1	TRBJ2-7	-	TRBV6-1	CASSEPGQGAYEQYF	TGTGCCAGCAGTGAACCGGGACAGGGGGCTTACGAGCAGTACTTC
-	TRBJ1-5	-	TRBV30	CAWSVADNQPQHF	TGTGCCTGGAGTGTGGCAGACAATCAGCCCCAGCATTTT
-	TRBJ2-2	-	TRBV12-5	CASGPGVGEPFF	TGTGCTAGTGGGCCGGGGGTCGGGGAGCCGTTTTTT
-	TRBJ1-5	-	TRBV30	CAWSAAGLQPQHF	TGTGCCTGGAGTGCGGCAGGGCTCCAGCCCCAGCATTTT
TRBD2	TRBJ2-3	-	TRBV6-1	CASSEQTGLGGDTQYF	TGTGCCAGCAGCGAACAAACGGGACTAGGGGGTGATACGCAGTATTTT
-	TRBJ2-2	-	TRBV7-2	CASSPVRELFF	TGTGCCAGCAGCCCTGTAAGGGAGCTGTTTTTT
TRBD2	TRBJ2-7	few	TRBV30	CAIFRGTTYEQYF	TGTGCCATCTTCCGGGGGACTACCTACGAGCAGTACTTC
TRBD2	TRBJ2-5	-	TRBV11-2	CASSRGGEETQYF	TGTGCCAGCAGCCGCGGGGGGGAAGAGACCCAGTACTTC
-	TRBJ1-1	once	TRBV20-1	CSAWGGVLAFF	TGCAGTGCTTGGGGGGGGGTGTTGGCTTTCTTT
TRBD1	TRBJ2-6	few	TRBV7-9	CASRRRDRGLGGANVLTF	TGTGCCAGCAGGAGACGCGACAGGGGGCTAGGTGGGGCCAACGTCCTGACTTTC
-	TRBJ2-1	-	TRBV5-1	CASSKEKRNNEQFF	TGCGCCAGCAGCAAGGAAAAGCGGAACAATGAGCAGTTCTTC
-	TRBJ1-1	-	TRBV7-9	CASSLEPNTEAFF	TGTGCCAGCAGCTTAGAGCCGAACACTGAAGCTTTCTTT
TRBD1	TRBJ1-1	-	TRBV7-2	CASSSNRGNTEAFF	TGTGCCAGCAGCTCCAACAGGGGCAACACTGAAGCTTTCTTT
-	TRBJ1-2	-	TRBV19	CASRDDDTYGYTF	TGTGCCAGTAGAGACGACGACACCTATGGCTACACCTTC
-	TRBJ1-1	-	TRBV5-6	CASSLRLILVDRYEAFF	TGTGCCAGCAGCTTACGATTAATTCTTGTGGACAGATACGAAGCTTTCTTT
-	TRBJ2-1	-	TRBV6-6	CASSYSGRSNEQFF	TGTGCCAGCAGTTACTCTGGGCGTAGCAATGAGCAGTTCTTC
-	TRBJ1-1	few	TRBV7-9	CASSLVTGTEAFF	TGTGCCAGCAGCTTAGTAACGGGGACTGAAGCTTTCTTT
TRBD1	TRBJ1-5	-	TRBV15	CATKKDRVMSGQPQHF	TGTGCCACCAAAAAGGACAGGGTTATGTCTGGTCAGCCCCAGCATTTT
-	TRBJ1-1	-	TRBV5-1	CASSWDTNTEAFF	TGCGCCAGCAGCTGGGACACGAACACTGAAGCTTTCTTT
-	TRBJ1-1	-	TRBV7-9	CASSLRGTVNTEAFF	TGTGCCAGCAGCTTAAGGGGAACGGTGAACACTGAAGCTTTCTTT
TRBD2	TRBJ2-7	-	TRBV5-4	CASSHGGGRSYEQYF	TGTGCCAGCAGCCACGGGGGGGGGCGCTCCTACGAGCAGTACTTC
-	TRBJ1-6	-	TRBV10-3	CAITARTNNSPLHF	TGTGCCATCACCGCACGGACAAATAATTCACCCCTCCACTTT